This T cell receptor beta chain was recovered during a study of cytomegalovirus exposure and HLA in healthy donors. As concerns this clone: Its antigen is currently unknown.

CDR3 length: 14 residues. From germline, CDR1 is SGHAT and CDR2 FQNNGV. V was pared by 1 base and J by 6 bases, with 12 bases between. Researchers ran the PCR with 60 Vbeta and 13 Jbeta primers. The method was immunoSEQ multiplex PCR; TCRdb's version includes in-frame clones alone and lacks a portion of them. This sample carries approximately 220,000 clones, more than 60% of them seen once, and the ten largest clones take 15% to 19%. Study-wide results and limits: In presence/absence analyses, roughly uniform sequencing depth across donors was assumed. Available immune exposure information was restricted to CMV serostatus only. Other equally common chains were less clonally expanded than HLA-associated TCR beta chains, a later analysis showed.

Sequencing was done on a sample of PBMCs. The source of this sequence is a man aged 35 to 55 in good health and CMV-seronegative. J is TRBJ1-2 and V is TRBV11-2; a possible D gene is TRBD1 (5 bases). CDR3 region: CASSLGSAGNGYTF. The CDR3 DNA sequence: TGTGCCAGCAGCTTAGGGTCAGCAGGGAATGGCTACACCTTC.